This T cell receptor beta chain derives from a study of beta chain features in type 1 diabetes. Every bit of the isolated RNA underwent reverse transcription, so sequencing read expressed TCRB transcripts. The repertoire was sequenced with immunoSEQ multiplex PCR; TCRdb's copy has only in-frame clones and lacks some. Here the sample spans under 900,000 clones, 17% being singletons. Sorting based on CD45RO/CCR7/CD25/CD127/CD95/CD27 separated CD4+ naive, central memory, regulatory and stem cell-like memory cells. With 3 bases clipped from V and 2 bases from J, the junction kept 2 bases outside the gene matches. This CDR3 is 14 amino acids long. Germline loops: CDR1 SEHNR, CDR2 FQNEAQ (reference sequence). This clone appeared a few times.

The clonotype comes from a woman between 18 and 29 years old in good health. Sequencing was done on a sample of naive CD4+ T cells from blood. The chain joins TRBV7-9 to TRBJ2-7; TRBD2 matches 9 bases. CDR3 sequence (DNA): TGTGCCAGCAGCTTGCCTAGCGGGGCCTACGAGCAGTACTTC. It translates to CASSLPSGAYEQYF. Supplemented by reference TRBV7-9 and TRBJ2-7, the full variable domain reads DTGVSQNPRHKITKRGQNVTFRCDPISEHNRLYWYRQTLGQGPEFLTYFQNEAQLEKSRLLSDRFSAERPKGSFSTLEIQRTEQGDSAMYLCASSLPSGAYEQYFGPGTRLTVT.